The source of this T cell receptor beta chain is a study of T cell repertoires in cytomegalovirus infection. Study-level results: Dominating the ex vivo response were TCR beta clonotypes that were CMV-specific and HLA-C-restricted.

In TCRdb, the reads were re-called with MiXCR into one record per CDR3 protein. This sample has 40,000 to 55,000 distinct CDR3 sequences, with around a fifth found just once. This clonotype showed up just a few times. No antigen is known for it. The TCR sequence derives from a human donor in good health (CMV status not recorded). Some clones in this sample may be carry-over from other donors' samples. Sequencing was performed on CD8+ T cells from cultured PBMCs, taken from culture after CMV antigen stimulation.

The CDR3 DNA reads TGTGCCACCCTGCCCCTGGTCCTGGGCTACACCTTC. This gives the protein CATLPLVLGYTF. The gene calls are TRBV12-3 or TRBV12-4 and TRBJ1-2, with D hard to call. V shed 10 bases and J shed 8 bases, with 17 bases lying between them. The CDR3 sequence is 12 residues long.